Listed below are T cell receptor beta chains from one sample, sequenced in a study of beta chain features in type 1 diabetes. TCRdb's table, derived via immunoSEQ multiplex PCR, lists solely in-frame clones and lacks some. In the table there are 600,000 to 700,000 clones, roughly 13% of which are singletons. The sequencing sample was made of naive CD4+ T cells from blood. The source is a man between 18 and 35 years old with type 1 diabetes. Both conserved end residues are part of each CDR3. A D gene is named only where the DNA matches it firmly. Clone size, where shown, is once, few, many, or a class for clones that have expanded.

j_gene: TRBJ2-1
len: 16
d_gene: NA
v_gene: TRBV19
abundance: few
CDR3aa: CASSISGGQIYNEQFF
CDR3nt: TGTGCCAGTAGTATCTCTGGGGGGCAGATCTACAATGAGCAGTTCTTC

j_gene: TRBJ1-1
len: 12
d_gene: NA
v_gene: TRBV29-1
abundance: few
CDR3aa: CSVEDPGTEAFF
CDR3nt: TGCAGCGTTGAAGATCCCGGGACTGAAGCTTTCTTT

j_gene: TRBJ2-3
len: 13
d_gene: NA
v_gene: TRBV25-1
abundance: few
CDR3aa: CASSGNSTDTQYF
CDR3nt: TGTGCCAGCAGTGGGAATAGCACAGATACGCAGTATTTT

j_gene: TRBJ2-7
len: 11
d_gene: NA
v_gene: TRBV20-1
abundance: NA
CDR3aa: CSARPLNEQYF
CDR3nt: TGCAGTGCTAGACCTCTGAACGAGCAGTACTTC

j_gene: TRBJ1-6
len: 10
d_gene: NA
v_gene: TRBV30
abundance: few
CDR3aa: CACCRVPLHF
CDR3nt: TGTGCCTGTTGCAGGGTACCCCTCCACTTT

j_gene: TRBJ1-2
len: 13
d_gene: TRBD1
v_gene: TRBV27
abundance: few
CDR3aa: CASSLTGTGARTF
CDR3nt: TGTGCCAGCAGTTTAACCGGGACAGGGGCTAGGACCTTC

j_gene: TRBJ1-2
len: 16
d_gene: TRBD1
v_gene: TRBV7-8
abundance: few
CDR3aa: CASSAGQGPLDYGYTF
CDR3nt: TGTGCCAGCAGCGCTGGACAGGGCCCCTTGGACTATGGCTACACCTTC

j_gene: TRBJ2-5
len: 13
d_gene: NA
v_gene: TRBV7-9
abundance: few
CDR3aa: CASSLDGVGTQYF
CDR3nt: TGTGCCAGCAGCTTAGACGGGGTTGGGACCCAGTACTTC

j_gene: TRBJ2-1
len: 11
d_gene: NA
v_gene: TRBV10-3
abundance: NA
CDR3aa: CAIQGYNEQFF
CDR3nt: TGTGCCATCCAGGGCTACAATGAGCAGTTCTTC

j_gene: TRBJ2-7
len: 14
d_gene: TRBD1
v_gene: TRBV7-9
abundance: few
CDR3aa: CASSSRTGGYEQYF
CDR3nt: TGTGCCAGCAGCTCCCGGACAGGGGGGTACGAGCAGTACTTC

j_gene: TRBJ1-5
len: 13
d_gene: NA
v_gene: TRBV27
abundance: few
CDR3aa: CASSLAWRQPQHF
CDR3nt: TGTGCCAGCAGTTTAGCCTGGAGACAGCCCCAGCATTTT

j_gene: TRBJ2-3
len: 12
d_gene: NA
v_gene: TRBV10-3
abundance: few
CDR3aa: CAIGGQADTQYF
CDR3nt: TGTGCCATCGGGGGACAAGCCGATACGCAGTATTTT

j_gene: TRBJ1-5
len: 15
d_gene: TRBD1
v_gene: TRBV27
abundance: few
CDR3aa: CASSPRGQINQPQHF
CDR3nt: TGTGCCAGCAGTCCCCGGGGACAGATCAATCAGCCCCAGCATTTT

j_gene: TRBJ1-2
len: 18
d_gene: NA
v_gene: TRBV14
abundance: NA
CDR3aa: CASSQGRRERDFPYGYTF
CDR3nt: TGTGCCAGCAGCCAAGGTCGGAGGGAGAGGGACTTCCCCTATGGCTACACCTTC

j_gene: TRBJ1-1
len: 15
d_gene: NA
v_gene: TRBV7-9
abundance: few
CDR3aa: CASSTNTAGSDRAFF
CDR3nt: TGTGCCAGCAGCACGAATACAGCAGGGAGCGACCGGGCTTTCTTT

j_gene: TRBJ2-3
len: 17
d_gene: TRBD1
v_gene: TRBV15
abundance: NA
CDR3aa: CATSRDDQGQPPYTQYF
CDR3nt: TGTGCCACCAGCAGAGATGACCAGGGACAGCCCCCGTATACGCAGTATTTT

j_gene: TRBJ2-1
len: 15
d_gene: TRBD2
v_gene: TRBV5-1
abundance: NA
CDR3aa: CASARSGTSVNEQFF
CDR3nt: TGCGCCAGCGCCCGTTCCGGGACTAGCGTCAATGAGCAGTTCTTC

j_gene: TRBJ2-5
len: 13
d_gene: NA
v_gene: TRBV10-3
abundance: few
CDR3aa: CAAQQGRQETQYF
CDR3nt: TGTGCCGCCCAACAGGGAAGGCAAGAGACCCAGTACTTC

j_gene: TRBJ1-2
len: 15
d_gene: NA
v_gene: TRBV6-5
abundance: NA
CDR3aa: CASSPVVGQGYGYTF
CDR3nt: TGTGCCAGCAGCCCCGTTGTAGGGCAGGGATATGGCTACACCTTC

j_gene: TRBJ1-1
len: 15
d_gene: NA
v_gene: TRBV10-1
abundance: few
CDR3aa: CASSEGVAGDTEAFF
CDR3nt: TGCGCCAGCAGTGAAGGGGTCGCAGGGGACACTGAAGCTTTCTTT

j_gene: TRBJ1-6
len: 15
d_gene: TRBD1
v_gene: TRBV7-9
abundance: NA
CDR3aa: CASGTGSTYNSPLHF
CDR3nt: TGTGCCAGCGGGACAGGATCGACCTATAATTCACCCCTCCACTTT

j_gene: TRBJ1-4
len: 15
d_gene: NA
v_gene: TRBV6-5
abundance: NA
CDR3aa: CASSLRGERYEKLFF
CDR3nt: TGTGCCAGCAGCCTACGGGGTGAGAGATATGAAAAACTGTTTTTT

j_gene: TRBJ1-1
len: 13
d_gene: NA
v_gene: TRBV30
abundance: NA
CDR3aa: CAGGRQLNTEAFF
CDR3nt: TGTGCCGGGGGTAGGCAGCTGAACACTGAAGCTTTCTTT

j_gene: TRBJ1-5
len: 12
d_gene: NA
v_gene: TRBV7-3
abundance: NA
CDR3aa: CASSLYWDRSHF
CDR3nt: TGTGCCAGCAGCTTATATTGGGATAGGTCGCATTTT

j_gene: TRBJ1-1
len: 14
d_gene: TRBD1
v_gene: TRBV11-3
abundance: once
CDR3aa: CASSNSGGGTEAFF
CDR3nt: TGTGCCAGCAGCAACTCAGGGGGTGGCACTGAAGCTTTCTTT

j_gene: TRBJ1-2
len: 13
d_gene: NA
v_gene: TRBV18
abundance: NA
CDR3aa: CASSPQDTYGYTF
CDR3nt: TGTGCCAGCTCACCACAAGACACCTATGGCTACACCTTC

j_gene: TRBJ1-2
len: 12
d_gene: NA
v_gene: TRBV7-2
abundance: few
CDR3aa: CASSRDRYGYTF
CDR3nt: TGTGCCAGCAGTAGGGACCGCTATGGCTACACCTTC

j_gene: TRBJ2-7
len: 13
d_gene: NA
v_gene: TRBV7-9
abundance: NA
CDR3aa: CASSLLLGGREYF
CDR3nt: TGTGCCAGCAGCTTACTCCTGGGGGGAAGAGAGTACTTC